This TCR beta chain was retrieved from a study of blood T cell repertoires in COVID-19. Turning to the study itself: T cells, B-cell-depleted T cells, or PBMCs provided the cDNA or gDNA that served as material.

Per the original data handling: Reference gene primer amplification gave nucleated cell count estimates. Sequenced by immunoSEQ multiplex PCR; TCRdb stores in-frame clones only, minus some. From that table come the V and J calls and clone size; the DNA was used to work out D and trimming. The sample shows over 200,000 clones, under 95% of them seen only once. Germline V gives CDR1 MDHEN, CDR2 SYDVKM. This CDR3 is built from 18 residues. V trimming: 6 bases; J trimming: 6 bases; junction bases outside the gene matches: 20. The sequenced material came from peripheral blood. The source is a man aged 30 to 39 with acute or convalescent COVID-19. The V and J genes are TRBV28 and TRBJ1-2; 9 nucleotides agree with TRBD1. CDR3 sequence reads: CASSHLPGAGQGANGYTF. CDR3 coding DNA: TGTGCCAGCAGCCATTTACCGGGGGCGGGACAGGGAGCGAATGGCTACACCTTC.